This TCR beta chain is from a study of cytomegalovirus exposure and HLA in healthy donors (dated by TCRdb to between 2016 and 2019). Regarding the complete study: The 666 repertoires of the first cohort and the 110 or so validation repertoires were produced on the same platform, according to a later analysis. To predict cytomegalovirus infection status, the study combined high-throughput TCR immunosequencing, statistical association of individual TCRs with disease status, and machine learning. A separate validation cohort of 100 to 150 different subjects was used in addition to the 666-subject first cohort. The study was designed to test whether signatures of past pathogen exposure could be identified by cataloging public T cell receptors. The study at large found these results: A later analysis found that TCRs clustered in the first cohort also tended to co-occur in the roughly 120 validation repertoires, with approximately 95% of cluster scores above 0. In vitro tests confirmed that a few of the cytomegalovirus-associated TCR beta chains recognize cytomegalovirus antigens. Across donors, most TCR sequences were observed very rarely, whereas some public TCRs were present in many individuals. Cytomegalovirus status was reported to be diagnosed by the classifier with high specificity and sensitivity in both the original and validation cohorts. According to the authors, the approach could potentially be generalized to other disease states and immunological phenotypes. The validation cohort had no HLA typing available for a later analysis, so co-occurrence within that cohort was assessed over all 130 or so repertoires. The study listed 150 to 200 TCR beta chains as associated with cytomegalovirus.

The library was built by means of the immunoSEQ multiplex PCR assay. The paper's data handling went like this. A statistical classification framework was built for diagnosing cytomegalovirus status from the catalog of TCR beta chain sequences. Held by TCRdb, this immuneACCESS table contains in-frame sequences only and omits some clones. Under half of the omission traces to an unresolved V gene where checked; the cause of the rest is unknown. V, J and clone size were drawn from that table, and D and trimming were deduced from the DNA. The sample contains tens of thousands of clones, 89% of them found a single time. Of the sample, around 16% falls within the top ten clones. Separate from the roughly 650-subject first cohort, the validation cohort of roughly 130 subjects was the group to which the donors belonged. Spanning cysteine to phenylalanine, the CDR3 consists of 13 amino acids. CDR3 DNA only is kept here, 39 bases in frame from base 1. Looking up the germline V gene yields CDR1 SGHTA and CDR2 FQGNSA. A distance of 15 bases separates the germline ends of V and J, which lose 6 bases and 6 bases respectively.

The table lists this clone with a few counts. What this receptor recognizes is not known. No much larger clonotype is one base removed from it; base qualities were not supplied. Sequenced: PBMCs. Recombination linked TRBV7-2 to TRBJ2-7, with a weak D call of TRBD1 (6 bases match). This TCR was recovered from a woman younger than 30 in good health and CMV-seronegative. CDR3 region: CASSDRISVEQYF. Read as DNA, the sequence is TGTGCCAGCAGTGACAGGATTTCGGTCGAGCAGTACTTC.